One T cell receptor beta chain is described in this entry. Generated by immunoSEQ multiplex PCR, the TCRdb table keeps only in-frame clones and is missing some. The data contain some 150,000 clones, approximately 90% of them singletons. The V and J ends lost 3 bases and 0 bases respectively, with 12 bases between them. Germline values: CDR1 GTSNPN, CDR2 SVGIG (reference sequence). The CDR3 runs 15 residues. The sample belongs to a study of blood T cell repertoires in COVID-19. Participants spanned ages about 18 to 100 years and resided in 24 US areas. The study counted Cohort 3 donors as recovered given two negative PCRs, clearance, or symptom resolution.

The specimen was PBMCs or T cells enriched from blood (not recorded which). The sequence was collected from a man aged 45 to 65 who had recovered from COVID-19. V gene TRBV30 combines with J gene TRBJ1-5; D is perhaps TRBD1 (5 bases). CDR3 region: CAWSLAGGSNQPQHF. CDR3 bases: TGTGCCTGGAGCCTGGCCGGGGGTAGCAATCAGCCCCAGCATTTT.